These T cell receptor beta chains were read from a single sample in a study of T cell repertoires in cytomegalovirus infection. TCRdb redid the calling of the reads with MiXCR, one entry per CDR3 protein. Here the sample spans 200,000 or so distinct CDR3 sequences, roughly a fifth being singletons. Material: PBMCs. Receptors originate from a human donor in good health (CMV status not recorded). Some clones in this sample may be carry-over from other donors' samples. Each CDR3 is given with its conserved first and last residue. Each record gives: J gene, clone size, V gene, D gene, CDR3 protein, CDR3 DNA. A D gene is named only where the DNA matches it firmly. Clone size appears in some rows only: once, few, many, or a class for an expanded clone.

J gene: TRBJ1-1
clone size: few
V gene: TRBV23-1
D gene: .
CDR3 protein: CASSQYGQPNTEAFF
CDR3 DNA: TGCGCCAGCAGTCAATATGGACAGCCGAACACTGAAGCTTTCTTT

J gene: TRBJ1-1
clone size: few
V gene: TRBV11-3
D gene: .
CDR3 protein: CASSTNPQAAFF
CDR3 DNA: TGTGCCAGCAGCACGAACCCGCAAGCAGCTTTCTTT

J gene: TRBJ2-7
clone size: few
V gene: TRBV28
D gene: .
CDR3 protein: CASRDDPSEQYF
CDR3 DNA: TGTGCCAGCAGAGATGACCCATCCGAGCAGTACTTC

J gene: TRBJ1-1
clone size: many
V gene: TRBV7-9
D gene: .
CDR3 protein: CASSLVRSATEAFF
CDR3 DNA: TGTGCCAGCAGCTTAGTTCGGTCAGCAACTGAAGCTTTCTTT

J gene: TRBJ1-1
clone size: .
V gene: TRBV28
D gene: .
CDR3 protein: CASPGPLNTEAFF
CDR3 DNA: TGTGCCAGCCCGGGACCGCTGAACACTGAAGCTTTCTTT

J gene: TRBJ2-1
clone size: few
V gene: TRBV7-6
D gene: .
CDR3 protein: CASSSRDLGINEQFF
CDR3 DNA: TGTGCCAGCAGCTCGAGAGACTTAGGGATCAATGAGCAGTTCTTC

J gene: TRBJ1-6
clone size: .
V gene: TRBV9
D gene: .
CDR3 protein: CASSPWSGTTNSPLHF
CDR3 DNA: TGTGCCAGCAGCCCCTGGTCGGGGACGACCAATTCACCCCTCCACTTT

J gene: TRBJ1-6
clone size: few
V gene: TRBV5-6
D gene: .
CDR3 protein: CASSFPGESPLHF
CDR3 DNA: TGTGCCAGCAGCTTCCCCGGGGAATCACCCCTCCACTTT

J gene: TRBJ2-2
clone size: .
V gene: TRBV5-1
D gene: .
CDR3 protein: CASSLFAANTGELFF
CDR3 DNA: TGCGCCAGCAGCTTGTTCGCAGCGAACACCGGGGAGCTGTTTTTT

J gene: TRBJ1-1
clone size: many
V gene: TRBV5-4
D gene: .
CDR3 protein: CASSKDYEAFF
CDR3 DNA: TGTGCCAGCAGTAAGGACTATGAAGCTTTCTTT

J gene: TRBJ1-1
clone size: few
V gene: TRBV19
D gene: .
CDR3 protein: CASSIVWANTEAFF
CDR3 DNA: TGTGCCAGTAGTATAGTTTGGGCCAACACTGAAGCTTTCTTT

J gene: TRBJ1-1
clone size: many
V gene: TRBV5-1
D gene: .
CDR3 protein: CASSLGDRGKAFF
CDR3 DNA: TGCGCCAGCAGCTTGGGGGACCGAGGAAAAGCTTTCTTT